The sequence of this T cell receptor (beta chain) was determined in a study of cytomegalovirus exposure and HLA in healthy donors. Across the whole study: From donors who were HLA-typed, an early data release held about 85 million unique TCRs. Study conclusions and caveats: One cluster of highly shared sequence variants probably arose as a sequencing artifact. For TCR beta chains, V- and J-gene trimming was later linked to a missense DCLRE1C variant.

This CDR3 region has 16 residues. Germline V gene data show CDR1 as LNHNV and CDR2 as YYDKDF (reference sequence). This clone was counted a single time. Its antigen is undetermined. In the PCR, 60 Vbeta and 13 Jbeta primers were used. Profiling relied on immunoSEQ multiplex PCR, and the TCRdb table lists in-frame clones only, not all of them. The table has 140,000 to 150,000 clones, 60% to 80% seen once. The specimen sequenced was PBMCs. The sequence was obtained from a male donor in good health and CMV-seronegative. The chain recombines TRBV15 with TRBJ2-5, with 12 positions matching TRBD1. With the DNA end fitting TRBJ2-7 better, the J assignment may be wrong. CDR3 in amino acids: CATSTAPGQGAYEQYF. The CDR3 DNA is TGTGCCACCAGCACTGCCCCGGGACAGGGGGCTTACGAGCAGTACTTC.